This T cell receptor beta chain was identified in a study of patients and donors after allogeneic stem cell transplantation. This CDR3 has 14 residues. Germline CDR1 reads KGHSH; CDR2 reads LQKENI. Trimming took off 2 bases at V and 7 bases at J, with 15 bases between the two ends. One entry per CDR3 protein results from TCRdb running MiXCR on the RT-PCR reads. Here the sample spans 150,000 to 200,000 distinct CDR3 sequences, approximately 31% being singletons. The gene calls are TRBV18 and TRBJ2-7; D is perhaps TRBD2 (5 bases). The source material was blood, either unsorted or a sorted T cell fraction (not recorded which). The TCR sequence derives from a human donor who was either an allogeneic HSCT recipient or a stem cell or donor lymphocyte infusion donor (not recorded which). It is not recorded whose cells these are; they may come from a transplant donor. Here the CDR3 DNA reads TGTGCCAGCTCACCAGCAGAGAGGGTCGGTGAGCAGTACTTC. Its protein product is CASSPAERVGEQYF.